These 30 T cell receptor beta chains originate from one sample sequenced in a study of T cells in women clearing cervical HPV infection. Libraries were prepared by immunoSEQ multiplex PCR; TCRdb keeps only in-frame clonotypes and omits some of them. The repertoire table contains around 30,000 clones. What was sequenced was blood buffy coat. The receptors derive from a woman between 18 and 69 years old with a cervical HPV16 infection that either progressed to CIN3+ or cleared (not recorded which).

As for this clone: Read data end 3 residues before the CDR3 end; the end is taken from the germline J gene. This chain joins TRBV7-6 and TRBJ1-2, with D possibly matching TRBD1 (6 bases). Germline V CDR1 and CDR2: SGHVS, FNYEAQ. This CDR3 is 14 amino acids long. CDR3: CASSWSTGSYDYTF. The part of the CDR3 DNA that was read is TGTGCCAGCAGCTGGTCGACAGGTTCCTACGAC.

Of note for this clone: The read finishes 3 residues shy of the CDR3 end, and the germline J gene is used to complete it. The chain couples TRBV6-2 or TRBV6-3 to TRBJ2-3, with 12 positions matching TRBD2. J lost 0 bases, V lost 2 bases, and 0 bases had no gene match. CDR1 is MNHEY, CDR2 SVGEGT, per germline. The CDR3 is made up of 16 amino acids. The DNA read from the CDR3 is TGTGCCAGCAGTTACGGGACTAGCGGGAGCACAGATACG. Protein product: CASSYGTSGSTDT. The full CDR3 protein reads CASSYGTSGSTDTQYF.

About this clone itself: The CDR3 goes on 3 residues after the read ends, and that part is filled in from the germline J gene. The gene calls are TRBV6-1 and TRBJ2-1; D perhaps matches TRBD2 (5 bases). CDR1 and CDR2 from the germline V gene are MNHNS and SASEGT. Trimming stripped 4 bases from V and 1 base from J, with 14 bases between. The CDR3 consists of 16 residues. The CDR3 here is CASSGGSSRSYNEQFF. The CDR3 DNA, read in part, is TGTGCCAGCAGTGGCGGGTCAAGTCGGTCCTACAATGAG.

With regard to this clone: One end of the junction is discordant with germline, which a read error may explain. The CDR3 end falls 3 residues outside the read, so it is completed with the germline J gene. The rearrangement joins TRBV7-9 to TRBJ1-3; TRBD1 might be the D (5 bases). The CDR3 totals 15 residues. Germline V CDR1 and CDR2: SEHNR, FQNEAQ (reference sequence). Here the CDR3 reads CASGSQVSSGNTIYF. Incomplete CDR3 DNA: TGTGCCAGCGGCTCACAGGTGAGCTCTGGAAACACT.

Of note for this clone: At one end, the junction sequence differs from germline, possibly due to a read error. The read gets to within 3 residues of the CDR3 end, and the germline J gene fills in the rest. Other DNA sequences in this specimen translate into the identical CDR3. V is TRBV19 and J is TRBJ1-3; TRBD1 aligns across 7 bases. Germline V gives CDR1 LNHDA, CDR2 SQIVND (reference sequence). The CDR3 has 13 residues. Partial CDR3 DNA: TGTGCCAGTAGTGGGACAGCCGGAAACACT. Translated: CASSGTAGNT. The complete CDR3 sequence is CASSGTAGNTIYF.

Remarks on this clone: From the germline J gene comes the end of the CDR3, since the read stops 3 residues before it. V gene TRBV19 combines with J gene TRBJ1-2; 11 positions agree with TRBD1. In germline, CDR1 is LNHDA, CDR2 SQIVND (reference sequence). CDR3 length equals 13 residues. CDR3 region: CASGTGGLVGYTF. The CDR3 DNA, read in part, is TGTGCCAGTGGGACAGGGGGTTTGGTCGGC.

Turning to this clone: With the read ending 3 residues before the CDR3 end, the germline J gene is used to fill in that end. V usage is TRBV20-1 and J usage is TRBJ1-1, with D hard to call. Trimming removed 6 bases at V and 0 bases at J, with 8 bases between. The CDR3 consists of 12 residues. Looked up from germline, CDR1 is DFQATT and CDR2 is SNEGSKA (reference sequence). The CDR3 reads CSATHVNTEAFF. CDR3 DNA (partial): TGCAGTGCCACACATGTGAACACTGAA.

In the case of this clone: The junction shows a germline mismatch at one end, possibly a read error. The read ends 3 residues before the CDR3 terminus; that terminus is restored from the germline J gene. V usage is TRBV4-2 and J usage is TRBJ1-1, with D unresolved. The germline V gene encodes CDR1 LGHNA and CDR2 YNFKEQ. This CDR3 is 13 amino acids long. CDR3 bases read: TGCGCCAGCAGCCGAACTACCAGCACTGAA. Its translation: CASSRTTSTE. The whole CDR3 protein is CASSRTTSTEAFF.

On this clone: The junction differs from germline at one of its ends, possibly a read error. The CDR3 is cut off 3 residues early in the read; its end comes from the germline J gene. The rearrangement joins TRBV4-2 to TRBJ2-7, with 8 bases aligning to TRBD1. Germline CDR1 LGHNA, CDR2 YNFKEQ. The CDR3 runs 16 residues. CDR3 in amino acids: CASSQDWTGTTYEQYF. The sequenced CDR3 bases are TGCGCCAGCAGCCAAGATTGGACAGGGACGACCTACGAG.

Concerning this clone itself: The read finishes 3 residues shy of the CDR3 end, and the germline J gene is used to complete it. This sequence joins TRBV7-9 and TRBJ1-2, with D unclear. The CDR3 has 14 residues. From germline, CDR1 is SEHNR and CDR2 FQNEAQ (reference sequence). The CDR3 spells CASSLETSFHDYTF. CDR3 DNA, as far as it was read: TGTGCCAGCAGCTTAGAGACTAGCTTCCACGAC. Looking up the rest from reference TRBV7-9 and TRBJ1-2 gives the full variable domain: DTGVSQNPRHKITKRGQNVTFRCDPISEHNRLYWYRQTLGQGPEFLTYFQNEAQLEKSRLLSDRFSAERPKGSFSTLEIQRTEQGDSAMYLCASSLETSFHDYTFGSGTRLTVV.

As to this clone: With the read ending 3 residues before the CDR3 end, the germline J gene is used to fill in that end. V is TRBV27 and J is TRBJ1-6; weak D call: TRBD1 (5 bases). The CDR3 has 15 amino acids. Germline assignment: CDR1 MNHEY and CDR2 SMNVEV (reference sequence). Trimming removed 0 bases at V and 10 bases at J, with 13 bases between. CDR3: CASSLSQGANSPLHF. The DNA read from the CDR3 is TGTGCCAGCAGTTTATCTCAAGGGGCTAACTCACCC.

Regarding this clone: The germline gene is not matched at one end of the junction; a read error may be the cause. The read halts 3 residues ahead of the CDR3 end, with the missing end drawn from the germline J gene. The chain links TRBV4-2 to TRBJ2-4; D is ambiguous. The CDR3 sequence is 16 residues long. From germline, CDR1 is LGHNA and CDR2 YNFKEQ. The CDR3 bases that were read are TGCGCCAGCAGCCAAGAGTTGGTAGGGGCCAAAAACATT. It codes for CASSQELVGAKNI. From start to end, the CDR3 is CASSQELVGAKNIQYF.

This clone ranks as medium-sized in terms of frequency. The read comes to an end 3 residues before the CDR3 does, leaving the germline J gene to fill in the end. V gene TRBV7-2 combines with J gene TRBJ1-4; 9 bases match TRBD1. CDR3 length equals 16 residues. The V segment lost 0 bases and the J segment 4 bases; nucleotides outside the gene matches: 3. Per the germline V gene, CDR1 is SGHTA and CDR2 is FQGNSA. CDR3 amino acids: CASSLASGQGNEKLFF. The sequenced CDR3 bases are TGTGCCAGCAGCTTAGCCTCGGGACAGGGTAATGAAAAA.

Remarks on this clone: The CDR3 extends 3 residues past the end of the read, so its final part is completed from the germline J gene. Different DNA sequences within this sample yield the same CDR3. This chain joins TRBV7-9 and TRBJ2-1, with TRBD1 matching 8 bases. CDR1 SEHNR and CDR2 FQNEAQ come from the germline V gene (reference sequence). V lost 2 bases and J lost 8; bases outside the gene matches: 5. The CDR3 runs 14 residues. The covered CDR3 bases are TGTGCCAGCAGCTTAAGCCAGGGGGCTCATGAG. It yields the protein CASSLSQGAHE. The CDR3 as a whole reads CASSLSQGAHEQFF.

For this clone: The DNA ends 3 residues before the CDR3 does, and the rest of the CDR3 is filled in from the germline J gene. The V call is TRBV5-1, the J call TRBJ2-7; TRBD2 agrees at 8 bases. Germline V CDR1 and CDR2: SGHRS, YFSETQ. V lost 4 bases, J lost 2 bases, and 5 bases stayed unmatched. The CDR3 is 14 amino acids. Incomplete CDR3 DNA: TGCGCCAGCAGCCGCGGGGGGACTACCTACGAG. Translated: CASSRGGTTYE. The entire CDR3 sequence reads CASSRGGTTYEQYF.

Notes on this clone: The read ends 3 residues shy of where the CDR3 ends; the end is completed using the germline J gene. The chain couples TRBV20-1 to TRBJ1-6; 10 bases match TRBD1. V trimming: 6 bases; J trimming: 10 bases; junction bases outside the gene matches: 9. Looked up from germline, CDR1 is DFQATT and CDR2 is SNEGSKA (reference sequence). The CDR3 contains 14 residues. CDR3 protein: CSAPGQGEYSPLHF. The DNA read from the CDR3 is TGCAGTGCCCCAGGACAGGGGGAATACTCACCC.

About this clone: Germline is not matched at one junction end, which may reflect a read error. Read data end 3 residues before the CDR3 end; the end is taken from the germline J gene. The same CDR3 can be traced to other DNA sequences in this sample. This chain uses TRBV7-2 with TRBJ1-3; D remains ambiguous. This CDR3 comprises 15 residues. Germline CDR1 is SGHTA and CDR2 is FQGNSA. CDR3 sequence: CASSLAGVSGNTIYF. The sequenced part of the CDR3 DNA is TGTGCCAGCAGCTTAGCCGGGGTCTCTGGAAACACT.

This clone is classed as medium-sized by frequency. Coverage ceases 3 residues before the CDR3 finishes, and the germline J gene fills in the end. The V gene is TRBV6-2 or TRBV6-3, the J gene TRBJ2-1; TRBD2 agrees at 9 bases. V dropped 7 bases and J dropped 4; count of bases not matched to a gene: 8. Germline V gene data show CDR1 as MNHEY and CDR2 as SVGEGT. The CDR3 has 15 residues. The sequenced part of the CDR3 DNA is TGTGCCAGCATCTATAGCGGGAGTTCTTACAATGAG. This codes for CASIYSGSSYNE. The CDR3 as a whole reads CASIYSGSSYNEQFF.

For this clone: The missing CDR3 end, 3 residues past where the read stops, is filled in from the germline J gene. V and J are TRBV29-1 and TRBJ1-1; the D gene is possibly TRBD1 (6 bases). The CDR3 sequence is 15 residues long. The ends were cut back, 7 bases at V and 1 base at J, with 19 bases in the middle. The germline V gene encodes CDR1 SQVTM and CDR2 ANQGSEA. CDR3 residues: CSALILGQKNTEAFF. CDR3 DNA, as far as it was read: TGCAGCGCGCTTATTCTCGGACAGAAGAACACTGAA.

The part of the CDR3 DNA that was read is TGTGCCAGTAGTTTATACTTCAACTATGGC. This translates into CASSLYFNYG. In full, the CDR3 is CASSLYFNYGYTF. The chain recombines TRBV19 with TRBJ1-2, with unresolved D. Read sequence stops 3 residues before the CDR3 end, and the germline J gene provides the missing end. Germline V lookup: CDR1 LNHDA, CDR2 SQIVND (reference sequence). The CDR3 spans 13 residues. Deletions cut 5 bases from V and 2 bases from J, with 9 bases between. Variable domain in full (rest from reference TRBV19 and TRBJ1-2): DGGITQSPKYLFRKEGQNVTLSCEQNLNHDAMYWYRQDPGQGLRLIYYSQIVNDFQKGDIAEGYSVSREKKESFPLTVTSAQKNPTAFYLCASSLYFNYGYTFGSGTRLTVV.

A note on this clone: The missing CDR3 end, 3 residues past where the read stops, is filled in from the germline J gene. The V gene is TRBV19, the J gene TRBJ2-7; possibly TRBD1 for D (6 bases). The V end was cut by 5 bases, the J end by 2 bases, with 16 bases between. Germline CDR1 is LNHDA and CDR2 is SQIVND (reference sequence). The CDR3 spans 15 residues. The part of the CDR3 DNA that was read is TGTGCCAGTAGTCGCCGGGACACGCTCACCTACGAG. This codes for CASSRRDTLTYE. The entire CDR3 protein reads CASSRRDTLTYEQYF. The full variable domain, with the rest looked up from reference TRBV19 and TRBJ2-7, is DGGITQSPKYLFRKEGQNVTLSCEQNLNHDAMYWYRQDPGQGLRLIYYSQIVNDFQKGDIAEGYSVSREKKESFPLTVTSAQKNPTAFYLCASSRRDTLTYEQYFGPGTRLTVT.

As concerns this clone: Read coverage stops 3 residues before the CDR3 terminus; the germline J gene supplies the remainder. The chain combines TRBV2 with TRBJ1-2; 8 bases map to TRBD1. In germline, CDR1 is SNHLY, CDR2 FYNNEI. The CDR3 spans 13 residues. V lost 7 bases to trimming and J lost 3 bases; unmatched junction nucleotides: 4. The sequenced part of the CDR3 DNA is TGTGCCAGCAAAGGACAGGGTTACTATGGC. Its translation: CASKGQGYYG. The whole CDR3 is CASKGQGYYGYTF.

For this clone: The read finishes 3 residues shy of the CDR3 end, and the germline J gene is used to complete it. The chain recombines TRBV30 with TRBJ1-2, with TRBD1 as a possible D gene (6 bases). The germline V gene encodes CDR1 GTSNPN and CDR2 SVGIG (reference sequence). This CDR3 contains 13 residues. Incomplete CDR3 DNA: TGTGCCTGGAGTGTAGGACAGAGCTACGAC. Translation gives CAWSVGQSYD. The full-length CDR3 reads as CAWSVGQSYDYTF.

Points on this clone: The read falls 3 residues short of the CDR3 end, and the missing part is taken from the germline J gene. V and J are TRBV2 and TRBJ1-4; no definite D call. This CDR3 comprises 14 residues. Between the trimmed V and J ends, which lost 3 bases and 3 bases, there was a span of 8 bases. Germline V gene data show CDR1 as SNHLY and CDR2 as FYNNEI. The CDR3 spells CASSEATANEKLFF. The sequenced part of the CDR3 DNA is TGTGCCAGCAGTGAGGCTACAGCTAATGAAAAA. Supplemented by reference TRBV2 and TRBJ1-4, the full variable domain reads EPEVTQTPSHQVTQMGQEVILRCVPISNHLYFYWYRQILGQKVEFLVSFYNNEISEKSEIFDDQFSVERPDGSNFTLKIRSTKLEDSAMYFCASSEATANEKLFFGSGTQLSVL.

With respect to this clone: Read sequence stops 3 residues before the CDR3 end, and the germline J gene provides the missing end. The V gene is TRBV7-9, the J gene TRBJ2-3; unclear D gene. The CDR3 length is 14 residues. V was trimmed by 5 bases and J by 2 bases, leaving 11 bases between them. Germline lookup yields CDR1 SEHNR and CDR2 FQNEAQ (reference sequence). The covered CDR3 bases are TGTGCCAGCAGCCCAGGTATCCACACAGATACG. Residues: CASSPGIHTDT. The complete CDR3 protein is CASSPGIHTDTQYF.

Concerning this clone itself: From the germline J gene comes the end of the CDR3, since the read stops 3 residues before it. This chain uses TRBV2 with TRBJ2-7; TRBD2 matches 11 bases. This CDR3 has 16 amino acids. The ends lost 5 bases at V and 2 bases at J; junction bases unmatched: 8. The germline V gene encodes CDR1 SNHLY and CDR2 FYNNEI. The CDR3 spells CASSSSGTSGTYEQYF. The part of the CDR3 DNA that was read is TGTGCCAGCAGTTCATCAGGGACTAGCGGAACCTACGAG.

This chain's CDR3 is CASSYRARGRGGYTF. The part of the CDR3 DNA that was read is TGTGCCAGCAGTTACCGAGCCAGGGGGCGCGGTGGC. The J gene is TRBJ1-2, the V gene TRBV6-2 or TRBV6-3; 8 bases fit TRBD1. The CDR3 is cut off 3 residues early in the read; its end comes from the germline J gene. Trimming took 2 bases from V and 7 from J; bases not matched to a gene: 9. Germline values: CDR1 MNHEY, CDR2 SVGEGT. The length of the CDR3 is 15 residues.

Of note for this clone: The CDR3 end lies 3 residues beyond the end of the read and is filled in from the germline J gene. The genes are TRBV13 and TRBJ2-3; D is ambiguous. The CDR3 consists of 15 residues. Germline V gives CDR1 PRHDT, CDR2 FYEKMQ (reference sequence). Between the trimmed V and J ends, which lost 5 bases and 5 bases, there was a span of 17 bases. This CDR3 reads CASSTHPRLKDTQYF. The covered CDR3 bases are TGTGCCAGCAGCACCCACCCTAGACTCAAAGATACG.

This clone is deemed medium-sized by its frequency. The CDR3 end falls 3 residues outside the read, so it is completed with the germline J gene. The same CDR3 arises from other DNA sequences in this sample as well. The chain is built from TRBV20-1 and TRBJ2-5; D unclear. The CDR3 is 15 residues long. Germline CDR1 DFQATT, CDR2 SNEGSKA (reference sequence). Trimming cost V 0 bases and J 3 bases, with 14 bases left between them. CDR3 sequence reads: CSARDLRQAEETQYF. The covered CDR3 bases are TGCAGTGCTAGAGATTTGAGGCAGGCAGAAGAGACC.

To note about this clone: The CDR3 is cut off 3 residues early in the read; its end comes from the germline J gene. The chain recombines TRBV30 with TRBJ2-2; TRBD1 is a possible D gene (5 bases). Germline values: CDR1 GTSNPN, CDR2 SVGIG (reference sequence). The CDR3 runs 15 residues. V lost 2 bases, J lost 6 bases, and 16 bases lay in between. The CDR3 spells CAWSWEVGASGELFF. CDR3 bases read: TGTGCCTGGAGTTGGGAAGTTGGGGCCTCCGGGGAG.